The rows below give T cell receptor beta chains drawn from one sample of a study of spatial heterogeneity in lung cancer. TCRdb reprocessed the 5' RACE reads with MiXCR, giving one entry per CDR3 protein. Of some 96,000 distinct CDR3 sequences listed, 4% to 4.5% are singletons. The sample was lung tumor tissue, taken at surgery. These receptor sequences come from a male donor with early-stage non-small cell lung cancer. CDR3s include the opening cysteine and the closing phenylalanine or tryptophan. A D gene is named only where the DNA matches it firmly. Rows may omit the clone size; those that give it use once, few, many or a size class.

clone size,D gene,J gene,V gene,CDR3 protein,CDR3 DNA
many,TRBD2,TRBJ2-5,TRBV11-1,CASSSGLAGHQETQYF,TGTGCCAGCAGCTCGGGACTAGCGGGCCACCAAGAGACCCAGTACTTC
many,.,TRBJ2-5,TRBV4-1,CASSQFRKTETQYF,TGCGCCAGCAGCCAGTTCAGGAAAACAGAGACCCAGTACTTC
many,TRBD2,TRBJ2-1,TRBV24-1,CATSERLAGVINEQFF,TGTGCCACCAGTGAGCGACTAGCGGGAGTAATAAATGAGCAGTTCTTC
many,TRBD2,TRBJ2-7,TRBV20-1,CSASPLKTSGMYEQYF,TGCAGTGCTAGCCCCTTAAAGACTAGCGGGATGTACGAGCAGTACTTC
.,TRBD1,TRBJ2-1,TRBV6-5,CASSLLTGIYNEQFF,TGTGCCAGCAGTCTACTGACAGGGATATACAATGAGCAGTTCTTC
many,.,TRBJ2-3,TRBV3-1,CASSQQAHADTQYF,TGTGCCAGCAGCCAACAGGCCCACGCAGATACGCAGTATTTT
medium-sized,TRBD2,TRBJ2-5,TRBV9,CASITGTSGRSYQETQYF,TGTGCCAGCATCACCGGGACTAGCGGGAGGTCGTACCAAGAGACCCAGTACTTC
.,TRBD1,TRBJ2-7,TRBV29-1,CSVELGQGTYEQYF,TGCAGCGTTGAACTCGGACAGGGGACCTACGAGCAGTACTTC
.,.,TRBJ1-6,TRBV3-1,CASSQDRGSPLHF,TGTGCCAGCAGCCAAGATCGTGGCTCACCCCTCCACTTT
many,.,TRBJ1-2,TRBV7-9,CASSFIQFDGYTF,TGTGCCAGCAGCTTTATACAGTTTGATGGCTACACCTTC
many,.,TRBJ2-3,TRBV9,CASSVEVGAATDTQYF,TGTGCCAGCAGCGTAGAAGTAGGAGCAGCCACAGATACGCAGTATTTT
few,TRBD1,TRBJ2-3,TRBV6-1,CASILDRGSTDTQYF,TGTGCCAGCATTCTAGACAGGGGTAGCACAGATACGCAGTATTTT